Listed below are T cell receptor beta chains from one sample, sequenced in a study of cytomegalovirus exposure and HLA in healthy donors. Only in-frame clones appear in the TCRdb table, and some are missing; sequencing was by immunoSEQ multiplex PCR. The sample includes 110,000 or so clones, more than 70% of them seen just once. Sequenced material: PBMCs. All receptors derive from a woman aged 30 to 39 in good health and CMV-seronegative. The CDR3 runs from the conserved cysteine through the conserved F or W. A D gene is named only where the DNA matches it firmly. The size of a clone is reported for some rows only, either as once, few or many, or as a class for expanded clones.

CASSSQVYNEQFF	TGTGCCAGCAGTAGTCAGGTTTACAATGAGCAGTTCTTC	13	TRBV6-6	TRBJ2-1	NA	NA
CAWRQGKWALHF	TGTGCCTGGAGACAGGGGAAATGGGCCCTCCACTTT	12	TRBV30	TRBJ1-6	NA	TRBD1
CASSFDGRGRRETQYF	TGTGCCAGCAGCTTCGATGGCCGAGGCAGACGGGAGACCCAGTACTTC	16	TRBV7-2	TRBJ2-5	NA	NA
CASQGTTLITGELFF	TGTGCCAGCCAGGGGACTACCCTAATTACCGGGGAGCTGTTTTTT	15	TRBV6-5	TRBJ2-2	NA	NA
CASSSLTGGKETQYF	TGTGCCAGCAGCTCGTTGACAGGGGGCAAAGAGACCCAGTACTTC	15	TRBV5-6	TRBJ2-5	NA	TRBD1
CASSLGRLAGGSSYNEQFF	TGTGCCAGCAGCTTAGGTCGACTAGCGGGGGGGAGCTCCTACAATGAGCAGTTCTTC	19	TRBV11-3	TRBJ2-1	NA	TRBD2
CSARARYEQYF	TGCAGTGCTAGAGCTAGATACGAGCAGTACTTC	11	TRBV20-1	TRBJ2-7	NA	NA
CASGHEDNQPQHF	TGTGCCAGCGGACACGAAGATAATCAGCCCCAGCATTTT	13	TRBV2	TRBJ1-5	NA	NA
CASSGFAGRGGGTGELFF	TGTGCCAGCAGTGGATTCGCTGGCCGGGGGGGCGGCACCGGGGAGCTGTTTTTT	18	TRBV6-1	TRBJ2-2	NA	TRBD2
CASSPKTGINGNTIYF	TGTGCCAGCTCACCTAAGACAGGGATCAACGGAAACACCATATATTTT	16	TRBV18	TRBJ1-3	NA	TRBD1
CASSQVGAFF	TGTGCCAGCAGTCAGGTTGGGGCTTTCTTT	10	TRBV6-1	TRBJ1-1	NA	NA
CASSPPNRGLYEQYF	TGTGCCAGCTCCCCCCCGAACAGGGGGCTCTACGAGCAGTACTTC	15	TRBV18	TRBJ2-7	NA	TRBD1
CASSVDPSGGVQETQYF	TGTGCCAGCAGCGTAGACCCTAGCGGGGGGGTCCAAGAGACCCAGTACTTC	17	TRBV9	TRBJ2-5	NA	TRBD2
CASSLADSLLSYEQYF	TGTGCCAGCAGCTTAGCGGACAGCCTCCTCTCCTACGAGCAGTACTTC	16	TRBV7-6	TRBJ2-7	NA	NA
CASSPLRTDYEQYF	TGTGCCAGCTCACCACTGAGGACAGACTACGAGCAGTACTTC	14	TRBV18	TRBJ2-7	NA	NA
CASSAGTSGSYEQYF	TGTGCCAGCAGCGCCGGGACTAGCGGTTCCTACGAGCAGTACTTC	15	TRBV9	TRBJ2-7	NA	TRBD2
CASSELGLIQETQYF	TGTGCCAGCAGTGAACTTGGGCTGATCCAAGAGACCCAGTACTTC	15	TRBV6-1	TRBJ2-5	NA	NA
CASSGNRGDTQYF	TGTGCCAGCAGTGGGAACAGGGGAGATACGCAGTATTTT	13	TRBV2	TRBJ2-3	NA	TRBD1
CASAPGEAMGNQPQHF	TGCGCCAGCGCCCCGGGGGAGGCGATGGGCAATCAGCCCCAGCATTTT	16	TRBV5-1	TRBJ1-5	NA	NA
CASSFSSGGAYEQYF	TGTGCCAGCAGCTTCTCTAGCGGGGGGGCCTACGAGCAGTACTTC	15	TRBV5-6	TRBJ2-7	NA	TRBD2
CAWSEGTEYYNEQFF	TGTGCCTGGAGTGAGGGGACAGAATACTACAATGAGCAGTTCTTC	15	TRBV30	TRBJ2-1	NA	TRBD1
CASSSNGGGYYEQYF	TGTGCCAGCAGTTCCAATGGCGGGGGGTACTACGAGCAGTACTTC	15	TRBV6-6	TRBJ2-7	NA	TRBD2
CASGIAGGIDEQFF	TGCGCCAGCGGGATAGCGGGGGGAATCGATGAGCAGTTCTTC	14	TRBV5-1	TRBJ2-1	NA	TRBD2
CATSGGAKNTEAFF	TGTGCCACCTCAGGGGGTGCGAAGAACACTGAAGCTTTCTTT	14	TRBV25-1	TRBJ1-1	NA	TRBD1
CASVSGQGVKGANVLTF	TGTGCCAGCGTATCCGGACAGGGGGTTAAAGGGGCCAACGTCCTGACTTTC	17	TRBV21-1	TRBJ2-6	NA	NA
CASSPRQGAFDGYTF	TGTGCCAGCAGTCCTCGACAGGGGGCGTTCGACGGCTACACCTTC	15	TRBV6-5	TRBJ1-2	NA	TRBD1
CASSDDRAGSTEAFF	TGTGCCAGCAGCGACGACAGGGCGGGGAGCACTGAAGCTTTCTTT	15	TRBV2	TRBJ1-1	NA	TRBD1
CATSREVDGGTQYF	TGTGCCACCAGCAGAGAGGTGGACGGGGGGACCCAGTACTTC	14	TRBV15	TRBJ2-5	NA	NA
CASSLAGQGSYGYTF	TGCGCCAGCAGCTTGGCAGGGCAGGGTAGCTATGGCTACACCTTC	15	TRBV5-1	TRBJ1-2	NA	NA
CASSPGPTKDYEQYF	TGTGCCAGCAGCCCGGGTCCTACGAAGGACTACGAGCAGTACTTC	15	TRBV9	TRBJ2-7	NA	NA
CASSQFRGTGAETQYF	TGCGCCAGCAGCCAATTTAGGGGGACAGGGGCCGAGACCCAGTACTTC	16	TRBV4-3	TRBJ2-5	NA	TRBD1
CASSLGLVSDTQYF	TGTGCCAGCAGCTTAGGGTTAGTCTCAGATACGCAGTATTTT	14	TRBV7-2	TRBJ2-3	once	NA
CASSLGVGGQTDTQYF	TGCGCCAGCAGCTTGGGTGTGGGGGGGCAAACAGATACGCAGTATTTT	16	TRBV5-1	TRBJ2-3	NA	NA
CASSNQDGGNTEAFF	TGTGCCAGCAGTAACCAAGACGGGGGAAACACTGAAGCTTTCTTT	15	TRBV27	TRBJ1-1	NA	NA
CASSLFRAGTEAFF	TGTGCCAGCAGTTTATTCAGGGCGGGGACTGAAGCTTTCTTT	14	TRBV27	TRBJ1-1	NA	NA
CASSMPHSTRNTEAFF	TGTGCCAGCAGCATGCCTCACTCTACGAGGAACACTGAAGCTTTCTTT	16	TRBV5-4	TRBJ1-1	few	NA
CASSPGGQGENTIYF	TGTGCCAGCAGCCCGGGAGGACAGGGGGAAAACACCATATATTTT	15	TRBV9	TRBJ1-3	NA	TRBD1
CSVEVRDRKFTGELFF	TGCAGCGTTGAGGTACGGGACAGAAAGTTCACCGGGGAGCTGTTTTTT	16	TRBV29-1	TRBJ2-2	NA	TRBD1
CASSLGGGRGYGYTF	TGCGCCAGCAGCTTGGGGGGGGGCCGAGGCTATGGCTACACCTTC	15	TRBV5-1	TRBJ1-2	few	NA
CASSRDTDYEQYF	TGTGCCAGCAGCCGGGACACAGACTACGAGCAGTACTTC	13	TRBV7-9	TRBJ2-7	NA	NA
CASTLRREGGFGNQPQHF	TGTGCCAGTACCCTCCGGAGAGAGGGCGGATTTGGTAATCAGCCCCAGCATTTT	18	TRBV19	TRBJ1-5	NA	NA
CASSPGWGLAGVETQYF	TGCGCCAGCAGCCCCGGCTGGGGTCTAGCGGGGGTAGAGACCCAGTACTTC	17	TRBV5-1	TRBJ2-5	once	TRBD2
CASGLGREGYF	TGTGCTAGTGGTTTGGGCAGGGAGGGGTACTTC	11	TRBV12-5	TRBJ2-7	NA	TRBD2
CASTPGQGVNEQFF	TGTGCCAGCACTCCGGGACAGGGAGTAAATGAGCAGTTCTTC	14	TRBV6-6	TRBJ2-1	many	TRBD1
CASGPSGQAGNTIYF	TGTGCTAGTGGCCCATCCGGACAAGCTGGAAACACCATATATTTT	15	TRBV12-5	TRBJ1-3	once	NA
CASSLGLAGGLSETQYF	TGTGCCAGCAGCTTAGGGTTAGCGGGGGGGCTGAGTGAGACCCAGTACTTC	17	TRBV11-3	TRBJ2-5	once	TRBD2
CSAKATGANSPLHF	TGCAGCGCCAAGGCGACAGGGGCTAATTCACCCCTCCACTTT	14	TRBV29-1	TRBJ1-6	few	TRBD1
CASSIGMDSFSNEQFF	TGTGCCAGTAGTATTGGAATGGACTCCTTCTCCAATGAGCAGTTCTTC	16	TRBV19	TRBJ2-1	NA	NA
CASTQTGTSNQPQHF	TGTGCCAGTACCCAAACAGGGACCAGCAATCAGCCCCAGCATTTT	15	TRBV19	TRBJ1-5	NA	NA
CASGPRLAGGQETQYF	TGTGCTAGTGGCCCCCGACTAGCGGGGGGCCAAGAGACCCAGTACTTC	16	TRBV12-5	TRBJ2-5	once	TRBD2
CASSEGVRVQETQYF	TGTGCCAGCAGTGAAGGGGTGAGGGTACAAGAGACCCAGTACTTC	15	TRBV6-1	TRBJ2-5	NA	NA
CASSYRGGSSGNTIYF	TGTGCCAGCAGTTACCGCGGGGGGAGCTCTGGAAACACCATATATTTT	16	TRBV6-5	TRBJ1-3	NA	NA
CASGSSNQPQHF	TGTGCCAGCGGGAGCAGCAATCAGCCCCAGCATTTT	12	TRBV6-6	TRBJ1-5	NA	NA
CASSKGQGKETQYF	TGTGCCAGCAGTAAGGGACAGGGGAAAGAGACCCAGTACTTC	14	TRBV6-6	TRBJ2-5	once	TRBD1
CASSQAGTSGSYNEQFF	TGCGCCAGCAGCCAGGCCGGGACTAGCGGTTCCTACAATGAGCAGTTCTTC	17	TRBV4-3	TRBJ2-1	NA	TRBD2
CASSQDSVSNQPQHF	TGCGCCAGCAGCCAAGATTCGGTTAGCAATCAGCCCCAGCATTTT	15	TRBV4-3	TRBJ1-5	NA	NA
CASSLTPIGLINQPQHF	TGTGCCAGCAGCTTAACCCCGATAGGACTGATCAATCAGCCCCAGCATTTT	17	TRBV7-2	TRBJ1-5	once	NA
CASSLAWGQGSGNTIYF	TGTGCCAGCAGCTTAGCGTGGGGACAGGGTTCGGGAAACACCATATATTTT	17	TRBV7-9	TRBJ1-3	NA	TRBD1
CASNTRGPLENEQFF	TGTGCCAGCAACACGCGGGGGCCCCTCGAGAATGAGCAGTTCTTC	15	TRBV5-4	TRBJ2-1	NA	NA